This T cell receptor (beta chain) was retrieved from a study of T cell responses to AZD1222 COVID-19 vaccine. Regarding the study as a whole: The sample set comprised mostly white British donors with more females, and clonal diversity was possibly underestimated. A rise in Spike-specific TCR breadth and depth followed two AZD1222 doses.

Details on this clone: What it recognizes is unknown.

The assay was immunoSEQ multiplex PCR, and TCRdb's table has in-frame clones only and misses some. The sample consists of more than 100,000 clones, roughly 91% of them appearing once. V lost 1 base to trimming and J lost 5 bases, with 10 bases between them. CDR3 length: 14 residues. Germline-derived CDR1 and CDR2 are SGHKS and YYEKEE (reference sequence). This chain joins TRBV5-5 and TRBJ1-5; D is undetermined. The source was peripheral blood, collected 28 days after the second AZD1222 dose. The clonotype originates from an adult who received the AZD1222 COVID-19 vaccine. CDR3 sequence: CASSLIGRYQPQHF. Written as DNA, the CDR3 is TGTGCCAGCAGCTTGATAGGTCGGTATCAGCCCCAGCATTTT.